Each of the 22 T cell receptor beta chains below was sequenced from the same sample in a study of early T cells in non-severe SARS-CoV-2 infection. A single record per CDR3 protein comes from TCRdb applying MiXCR to the 5' RACE reads. The table records some 23,000 distinct CDR3 sequences, more than 4.5% of them present only once. Sequenced: whole blood. Receptors were obtained from an adult who was a healthcare worker with PCR-confirmed SARS-CoV-2 infection or an uninfected control (not recorded which).

The table lists this clonotype with many counts. The chain recombines TRBV13 with TRBJ1-2; 8 positions agree with TRBD1. The CDR3 length is 14 residues. Germline V gene lookup returns CDR1 PRHDT and CDR2 FYEKMQ (reference sequence). J gave up 4 bases and V 3 bases, and 4 bases lay outside the gene matches. DNA of the CDR3: TGTGCCAGCAGCTTGACAGGGGCGACCTATGGCTACACCTTC. This gives the protein CASSLTGATYGYTF. Full variable domain (remainder filled in from reference TRBV13 and TRBJ1-2): AAGVIQSPRHLIKEKRETATLKCYPIPRHDTVYWYQQGPGQDPQFLISFYEKMQSDKGSIPDRFSAQQFSDYHSELNMSSLELGDSALYFCASSLTGATYGYTFGSGTRLTVV.

The sample holds a few counts of this clonotype. The chain recombines TRBV28 with TRBJ2-7; D is unclear. Germline values: CDR1 MDHEN, CDR2 SYDVKM. The CDR3 sequence is 14 residues long. Between the trimmed V and J ends, which lost 5 bases and 0 bases, there was a span of 11 bases. As DNA, the CDR3 is TGTGCCAGCAGTATCGGACGGTACTCCTACGAGCAGTACTTC. Translated, it gives CASSIGRYSYEQYF.

The chain joins TRBV7-9 to TRBJ1-6; D unclear. The CDR3 loop spans 13 amino acids. The V and J ends lost 5 bases and 7 bases respectively, with 9 bases between them. In germline, CDR1 is SEHNR, CDR2 FQNEAQ (reference sequence). As DNA, the CDR3 is TGTGCCAGCAGCCCCGTCGGAAATTCACCCCTCCACTTT. Amino acid sequence: CASSPVGNSPLHF.

Many counts were recorded for this clonotype. This chain links TRBV5-1 with TRBJ2-6; tentative D call: TRBD2 (6 bases). Germline CDR1 reads SGHRS; CDR2 reads YFSETQ. Deletions cut 0 bases from V and 0 bases from J, with 13 bases between. The CDR3 runs 18 residues. In DNA form, the CDR3 reads TGCGCCAGCAGCTTGGCCGGGGGATCCAGCTCTGGGGCCAACGTCCTGACTTTC. Translating gives CASSLAGGSSSGANVLTF.

This clonotype occurred a few times. The V gene is TRBV3-1, the J gene TRBJ1-5; no clear D. The CDR3 is 12 residues long. Germline V gene data show CDR1 as LGHDT and CDR2 as YNNKEL (reference sequence). The V gene lost 1 base and the J gene lost 5 bases, with 3 bases spanning the gap. Here the CDR3 reads CASSQVDQPQHF. The CDR3 DNA reads TGTGCCAGCAGCCAAGTGGATCAGCCCCAGCATTTT.

This clonotype was recorded many times. CDR3 residues: CAWSVSGEATQYF. The CDR3 bases are TGTGCCTGGAGTGTGTCGGGAGAGGCGACCCAGTACTTC. This chain connects TRBV30 to TRBJ2-5, with D possibly TRBD2 on 6 matching bases. Germline lookup yields CDR1 GTSNPN and CDR2 SVGIG (reference sequence). This CDR3 comprises 13 residues. The V end lost 0 bases, the J end lost 7 bases, and 12 bases lay between the germline ends.

This clonotype has at least ten counts. The rearrangement joins TRBV6-1 to TRBJ1-3; D is uncertain. The CDR3 runs to 15 residues. CDR1 and CDR2 (germline): MNHNS, SASEGT. V lost 7 bases to trimming and J lost 0 bases, with 13 bases between them. The CDR3 loop reads CASTESRLSGNTIYF. CDR3 DNA sequence: TGTGCCAGCACTGAGTCGCGCCTCTCTGGAAACACCATATATTTT.

This clonotype was counted a few times. The chain recombines TRBV7-2 with TRBJ2-1; D is perhaps TRBD1 (5 bases). CDR1 and CDR2 (germline): SGHTA, FQGNSA. There are 12 residues in the CDR3. V lost 5 bases, J lost 10 bases, and 12 bases lay in between. CDR3 amino acids: CASSLTGGEQFF. Here the CDR3 DNA reads TGTGCCAGCAGCCTTACAGGCGGCGAGCAGTTCTTC.

This chain connects TRBV7-9 to TRBJ1-1; D not resolved. This CDR3 spans 13 amino acids. CDR1 is SEHNR, CDR2 FQNEAQ, per germline (reference sequence). V lost 5 bases to trimming and J lost 4 bases, with 11 bases between them. In DNA form, the CDR3 reads TGTGCCAGCAGCGCCTCCGAAGGCACTGAAGCTTTCTTT. It codes for CASSASEGTEAFF. The full variable domain, completed using reference TRBV7-9 and TRBJ1-1, is DTGVSQNPRHKITKRGQNVTFRCDPISEHNRLYWYRQTLGQGPEFLTYFQNEAQLEKSRLLSDRFSAERPKGSFSTLEIQRTEQGDSAMYLCASSASEGTEAFFGQGTRLTVV.

In its sample, this clonotype was seen many times. V usage is TRBV5-1 and J usage is TRBJ1-1; possibly TRBD1 for D (6 bases). The CDR3 runs to 15 residues. The V gene lost 0 bases and the J gene lost 0 bases, with 9 bases spanning the gap. From germline, CDR1 is SGHRS and CDR2 YFSETQ. The CDR3 is CASSLATGLNTEAFF. In DNA form, the CDR3 reads TGCGCCAGCAGCTTGGCTACAGGGCTGAACACTGAAGCTTTCTTT.

In its sample, this clonotype was seen many times. The chain is built from TRBV18 and TRBJ1-1, with D possibly matching TRBD1 (5 bases). There are 11 residues in the CDR3. Germline CDR1 and CDR2: KGHSH and LQKENI. With 2 bases removed from V and 10 bases from J, the gap between germline ends came to 8 bases. The CDR3 protein is CASSPGGGAFF. DNA of the CDR3: TGTGCCAGCTCACCAGGGGGGGGAGCTTTCTTT.

The sample holds many counts of this clonotype. This sequence joins TRBV2 and TRBJ1-1; TRBD1 matches 9 bases. Germline CDR1 SNHLY, CDR2 FYNNEI. The CDR3 runs 15 residues. The ends lost 6 bases at V and 3 bases at J; junction bases unmatched: 8. The CDR3 sequence: CASSLERTGDTEAFF. CDR3 sequence (DNA): TGTGCCAGCAGCTTAGAAAGGACAGGGGACACTGAAGCTTTCTTT.

This clonotype showed up many times. The rearrangement links TRBV11-2 to TRBJ1-1; D remains unclear. In germline, CDR1 is SGHAT, CDR2 FQNNGV. The CDR3 covers 16 residues. The V end lost 4 bases, the J end lost 1 base, and 16 bases lay between the germline ends. The chain's CDR3 is CASSSRRREWNTEAFF. The CDR3 DNA reads as TGTGCCAGCAGCTCCCGACGGAGGGAGTGGAACACTGAAGCTTTCTTT.

The chain links TRBV7-3 to TRBJ2-3, with 9 bases aligning to TRBD2. V was pared by 1 base and J by 4 bases, with 6 bases of the junction left unmatched. From germline, CDR1 is SGHTA and CDR2 FQGTGA. This CDR3 is 16 amino acids long. The CDR3 loop reads CASSLSSGSVADTQYF. CDR3 DNA sequence: TGTGCCAGCAGCTTAAGTAGCGGGAGCGTCGCAGATACGCAGTATTTT.

CDR3 region: CSVEDRSSTDTQYF. CDR3 coding DNA: TGCAGCGTTGAGGACAGATCTAGCACAGATACGCAGTATTTT. The V gene is TRBV29-1, the J gene TRBJ2-3; D is perhaps TRBD1 (6 bases). There are 14 residues in the CDR3. In germline, CDR1 is SQVTM, CDR2 ANQGSEA. V was shortened by 3 bases and J by 0 bases, with 10 bases between the two germline ends.

Details on this clonotype: A much larger clone sits a single nucleotide away, making a read error possible. The chain combines TRBV28 with TRBJ2-1, with D unresolved. Per the germline V gene, CDR1 is MDHEN and CDR2 is SYDVKM. This CDR3 is built from 15 residues. CDR3 loop: CASSLMTLYYNDQFF. For the CDR3, the DNA is TGTGCCAGCAGTTTGATGACACTATATTACAATGATCAGTTCTTC.

This clonotype showed up many times. The chain employs TRBV4-1 and TRBJ2-7, with TRBD2 matching over 9 bases. Trimming at V came to 2 bases and at J to 5 bases, leaving 16 bases not matched to a gene. The V gene's germline CDR1 is MGHRA and CDR2 YSYEKL. The length of the CDR3 is 18 residues. CDR3 in DNA: TGCGCCAGCAGCCAAATCTTTTCCTCCGGGACTAGCAGGCACGAGCAGTACTTC. It codes for CASSQIFSSGTSRHEQYF.

This clonotype has at least ten counts. The V and J genes are TRBV7-2 and TRBJ2-7, with unresolved D. This CDR3 has 12 amino acids. Germline loops: CDR1 SGHTA, CDR2 FQGNSA. The V end was cut by 0 bases, the J end by 6 bases, with 6 bases between. The CDR3: CASSLAPIEQYF. The DNA of the CDR3 is TGTGCCAGCAGCTTAGCGCCCATCGAGCAGTACTTC.

For this clonotype: Germline and junction disagree at one end, which may indicate a read error. The chain is built from TRBV5-1 and TRBJ1-3; D remains unclear. CDR3 length: 15 residues. Germline V CDR1 and CDR2: SGHRS, YFSETQ. DNA for the CDR3: TGCGCCAGCAGCTTAGACCCAAACTCTGAAAACACCATATATTTT. Translation gives CASSLDPNSENTIYF.

The genes are TRBV7-9 and TRBJ2-1; 9 bases map to TRBD1. Germline trimming cut 7 bases from V and 7 bases from J; bases unmatched to any gene: 20. There are 18 residues in the CDR3. Germline V gene lookup returns CDR1 SEHNR and CDR2 FQNEAQ (reference sequence). The CDR3 region is CASILALTRDREENEQFF. The CDR3 DNA reads TGTGCCAGCATTCTGGCCCTTACTCGGGACAGGGAGGAAAATGAGCAGTTCTTC.

This clonotype was observed a few times. The V gene is TRBV29-1, the J gene TRBJ1-1, with D unclear. The ends were cut back, 7 bases at V and 0 bases at J, with 12 bases in the middle. Germline CDR1 reads SQVTM; CDR2 reads ANQGSEA. CDR3 length equals 13 residues. CDR3 nucleotide sequence: TGCAGCGCCGTCAGGAGCATGAACACTGAAGCTTTCTTT. The encoded protein is CSAVRSMNTEAFF.

On this clonotype: With a much larger clone just one base away, this may be a read error. CDR3 in amino acids: CACSLNYPSKQYF. CDR3 DNA sequence: TGTGCCTGCAGCTTAAATTACCCCTCGAAGCAGTACTTC. The chain couples TRBV7-3 to TRBJ2-7; D remains unclear. The CDR3 runs 13 residues. The germline CDR1 and CDR2 sequences are SGHTA and FQGTGA.